This TCR beta chain was sequenced for a study of CD4 T cells in relation to SARS-CoV-2 and coronaviruses. Before the COVID-19 pandemic, during about 2011-2019, CD4+ T cells were taken from unexposed donors. Isolation of CD4+ T cells took place after around eleven days in culture. Libraries were prepared by immunoSEQ multiplex PCR; TCRdb keeps only in-frame clonotypes and omits some of them. Here the sample spans around 20,000 clones, roughly 81% being singletons. Germline trimming cut 1 base from V and 5 bases from J; bases unmatched to any gene: 4. CDR1 and CDR2 from the germline V gene are LNHDA and SQIVND (reference sequence). The CDR3 is made up of 15 amino acids. Remarks on this clone: Its target is unknown.

The sequenced sample consisted of CD4+ T cells from PBMCs, cultured in vitro. V usage is TRBV19 and J usage is TRBJ2-1; TRBD1 aligns across 8 bases. This TCR was recovered from a human donor in good health. CDR3 loop: CASSIGQGAHNEQFF. DNA of the CDR3: TGTGCCAGTAGTATAGGGCAGGGGGCCCACAATGAGCAGTTCTTC. Combining the CDR3 with reference TRBV19 and TRBJ2-1 gives the whole variable domain DGGITQSPKYLFRKEGQNVTLSCEQNLNHDAMYWYRQDPGQGLRLIYYSQIVNDFQKGDIAEGYSVSREKKESFPLTVTSAQKNPTAFYLCASSIGQGAHNEQFFGPGTRLTVL.